Below are 3 T cell receptor beta chains sequenced from a single sample in a study of blood T cell repertoires in COVID-19 (TCRdb year 2020). Preparation of the library involved the immunoSEQ multiplex PCR assay. TCRdb stores this immuneACCESS table with in-frame sequences only. Part of the clones is absent; in the studies checked, under half of the shortfall reflects unresolved V genes, and no reason is known for the rest. For this sample there are approximately 130,000 clones; approximately 86% appear just once. In total, the top ten clones hold less than 2.5% of the sample. The material sequenced was PBMCs or T cells enriched from blood (not recorded which). These receptor sequences come from a woman in her forties or fifties who had recovered from COVID-19.

The chain carries TRBV27 and TRBJ2-1; 8 nucleotides match TRBD2. Germline CDR1 reads MNHEY; CDR2 reads SMNVEV (reference sequence). This CDR3 is 16 amino acids long. V lost 1 base, J lost 5 bases, and 7 bases stayed unmatched. CDR3 protein: CASSLLVTSGNNEQFF. CDR3 sequence (DNA): TGTGCCAGCAGTTTATTGGTCACTAGCGGAAACAATGAGCAGTTCTTC.

The chain employs TRBV11-2 and TRBJ2-5, with 10 bases matching TRBD1. This CDR3 has 18 amino acids. J lost 5 bases, V lost 1 base, and 13 bases had no gene match. Germline CDR1 reads SGHAT; CDR2 reads FQNNGV. The CDR3 DNA reads TGTGCCAGCAGCTTAGGCCCCCCCCGACAGGGGGCGGCGGAGACCCAGTACTTC. This sequence encodes CASSLGPPRQGAAETQYF. The full variable domain, in which reference TRBV11-2 and TRBJ2-5 provide the parts outside the CDR3, is EAGVAQSPRYKIIEKRQSVAFWCNPISGHATLYWYQQILGQGPKLLIQFQNNGVVDDSQLPKDRFSAERLKGVDSTLKIQPAKLEDSAVYLCASSLGPPRQGAAETQYFGPGTRLLVL.

This chain connects TRBV27 to TRBJ2-1; tentative D call: TRBD2 (6 bases). The CDR3 contains 15 residues. V shed 3 bases and J shed 1 base, with 10 bases lying between them. Germline values: CDR1 MNHEY, CDR2 SMNVEV (reference sequence). The CDR3 protein is CASSLWGESYNEQFF. The CDR3 DNA reads TGTGCCAGCAGTTTGTGGGGGGAGTCCTACAATGAGCAGTTCTTC.